The 11 T cell receptor beta chains below all came from one sample that was sequenced in a study of T cell changes during pregnancy in multiple sclerosis. Only in-frame clones appear in the TCRdb table, and some are missing; sequencing was by immunoSEQ multiplex PCR. The top ten hold approximately 2.8% of the sample, which has tens of thousands of clones, approximately 90% seen once. The sequences come from peripheral blood, collected in the third trimester of pregnancy. The receptors originated from a female donor in good health, enrolled as a control in a pregnancy study.

The chain joins TRBV7-9 to TRBJ2-3, with D perhaps matching TRBD1 (5 bases). The CDR3 sequence is 12 residues long. Trimming cost V 4 bases and J 11 bases, with 13 bases left between them. Germline values: CDR1 SEHNR, CDR2 FQNEAQ (reference sequence). The CDR3, as DNA: TGTGCCAGCAGCTCCAGGGCCCCCGAGCAGTATTTT. This encodes CASSSRAPEQYF.

This clone was seen once. The rearrangement joins TRBV7-8 to TRBJ1-1; D is perhaps TRBD1 (6 bases). The CDR3 runs to 17 residues. Germline CDR1 and CDR2: SGHVS and FQNEAQ. Trimming cost V 2 bases and J 5 bases, with 21 bases left between them. Here the CDR3 DNA reads TGTGCCAGCAGCTTACATCGGACAGCCGCTTTGGGGACTGAAGCTTTCTTT. Amino acid sequence: CASSLHRTAALGTEAFF. Full variable domain (remainder filled in from reference TRBV7-8 and TRBJ1-1): GAGVSQSPRYKVAKRGQDVALRCDPISGHVSLFWYQQALGQGPEFLTYFQNEAQLDKSGLPSDRFFAERPEGSVSTLKIQRTQQEDSAVYLCASSLHRTAALGTEAFFGQGTRLTVV.

The V call is TRBV7-2, the J call TRBJ2-1, with D possibly TRBD1 on 6 matching bases. The CDR3 length is 15 residues. V was trimmed by 5 bases and J by 2 bases, leaving 13 bases between them. The germline CDR1 and CDR2 sequences are SGHTA and FQGNSA. This CDR3 is CASSLQGQAYNEQFF. CDR3 DNA: TGTGCCAGCAGCCTTCAGGGGCAAGCCTACAATGAGCAGTTCTTC.

This clone has a single count. The rearrangement joins TRBV6-5 to TRBJ2-1, with D possibly TRBD2 on 6 matching bases. This CDR3 contains 15 residues. Looked up from germline, CDR1 is MNHEY and CDR2 is SVGAGI. Trimming left V 2 bases short and J 9 bases short, with 17 bases between. CDR3 sequence: CASSYAGSLQVEQFF. CDR3 in DNA: TGTGCCAGCAGTTACGCCGGGAGTTTGCAAGTTGAGCAGTTCTTC.

The chain joins TRBV10-3 to TRBJ1-5, with D possibly being TRBD1 (5 bases). The CDR3 is 14 amino acids. The germline V gene has CDR1 ENHRY and CDR2 SYGVKD. Trimming removed 7 bases at V and 3 bases at J, with 13 bases between. In DNA form, the CDR3 reads TGTGCCATCAAGGGGCCGGCCGACAATCAGCCCCAGCATTTT. Its protein product is CAIKGPADNQPQHF.

A remark on this clone: Mismatch with germline at one junction end may stem from a read error. The J gene is TRBJ1-5, the V gene TRBV7-7; D is unresolved. CDR1 and CDR2 (germline): SSHAT, FNYEAQ (reference sequence). This CDR3 is built from 13 residues. The CDR3 DNA sequence: TGTGCTAGCAGCTCGGGGATCAATCAGCCCCAGCATTTT. This encodes CASSSGINQPQHF. Together with reference TRBV7-7 and TRBJ1-5, the CDR3 gives the full variable domain: GAGVSQSPRYKVTKRGQDVTLRCDPISSHATLYWYQQALGQGPEFLTYFNYEAQPDKSGLPSDRFSAERPEGSISTLTIQRTEQRDSAMYRCASSSGINQPQHFGDGTRLSIL.

The chain has TRBV10-3 and TRBJ2-7, with a weak D call TRBD2 (6 bases). Germline-derived CDR1 and CDR2 are ENHRY and SYGVKD. V shed 6 bases and J shed 0 bases, with 18 bases lying between them. The CDR3 totals 16 residues. The CDR3 is CAIRASLAQTSYEQYF. The CDR3 DNA is TGTGCCATCAGGGCATCCCTAGCGCAGACCTCCTACGAGCAGTACTTC.

The sample holds one count of this clone. The J gene is TRBJ2-2, the V gene TRBV30, with 9 bases identical to TRBD1. CDR1 GTSNPN and CDR2 SVGIG come from the germline V gene (reference sequence). This CDR3 comprises 13 residues. V dropped 5 bases and J dropped 6; count of bases not matched to a gene: 4. The CDR3 loop is CAWGDRGSGELFF. The CDR3 region has the DNA TGTGCCTGGGGCGACAGGGGGTCCGGGGAGCTGTTTTTT.

The chain uses TRBV2 and TRBJ1-4, with TRBD1 matching over 9 bases. This CDR3 comprises 14 residues. The germline V gene has CDR1 SNHLY and CDR2 FYNNEI. J was trimmed by 7 bases and V by 1 base; bases with no gene match: 1. This chain's CDR3 is CASSEGGQGEKLFF. The CDR3 DNA follows: TGTGCCAGCAGTGAAGGGGGACAGGGTGAAAAACTGTTTTTT.

The gene calls are TRBV10-3 and TRBJ1-1, with 8 bases lining up with TRBD1. Germline V gene data show CDR1 as ENHRY and CDR2 as SYGVKD. CDR3 length: 13 residues. Trimming took 0 bases from V and 11 from J; bases not matched to a gene: 5. The CDR3 DNA is TGTGCCATCAGTGAGTCGGACAGGGTTGAGGCTTTCTTT. It translates to CAISESDRVEAFF.

The J gene is TRBJ2-3, the V gene TRBV7-2; TRBD1 agrees at 11 bases. Germline values: CDR1 SGHTA, CDR2 FQGNSA. The CDR3 runs to 18 residues. With V trimmed by 2 bases and J by 5 bases, 12 bases remained unmatched. In DNA, the CDR3 is TGTGCCAGCAGCTTACAACGGACAGGGGGCGCGGGTGGAGATACGCAGTATTTT. Amino acid sequence: CASSLQRTGGAGGDTQYF.